This T cell receptor beta chain was identified during a study of T cells in Graves' hyperthyroidism and ophthalmopathy. Per the germline V gene, CDR1 is SGHRS and CDR2 is YFSETQ. The V segment lost 3 bases and the J segment 4 bases; nucleotides outside the gene matches: 5. This CDR3 spans 15 amino acids. It was RNA transcripts that yielded the amplified TCR beta CDR3 regions. An initial round of RT-PCR targeting the TCR CDR3 relied on the HTBI primer set. One entry per CDR3 protein results from TCRdb running MiXCR on the multiplex PCR reads. There are 350,000 to 400,000 distinct CDR3 sequences in the sample; about 16% occur only once, and about 33% lies in the top ten. This clonotype was counted only a few times. Diagnoses were established using clinical symptoms, serum thyroxine and TRAb, thyroid ultrasound and orbital computed tomography.

Sequenced input: blood. The V call is TRBV5-1, the J call TRBJ1-1, with 11 bases lining up with TRBD1. This sequence was found in a woman under 40 with Graves' hyperthyroidism. Here the CDR3 DNA reads TGCGCCAGCAGCTCAGGGACAGGGGGTCTCACTGAAGCTTTCTTT. It translates to CASSSGTGGLTEAFF.